These 28 T cell receptor beta chains share one sample of origin, sequenced in a study of cytomegalovirus exposure and HLA in healthy donors. The repertoire was sequenced with immunoSEQ multiplex PCR; TCRdb's copy has only in-frame clones and lacks some. This repertoire shows some 190,000 clones, approximately 86% found once; its top ten account for 6% to 8.5%. The sample consisted of PBMCs. All receptors come from a man aged 25-45 years in good health and CMV-seropositive.

The V and J genes are TRBV7-7 and TRBJ2-5; 9 nucleotides agree with TRBD1. This CDR3 has 15 residues. CDR1 is SSHAT and CDR2 is FNYEAQ in the germline V gene (reference sequence). V gave up 4 bases and J gave up 4 bases; unmatched junction bases: 7. CDR3 nucleotides: TGTGCCAGCAGCTCCCGGGACAGGGCCGCAGAGACCCAGTACTTC. As protein: CASSSRDRAAETQYF.

The chain has TRBV29-1 and TRBJ2-1; 12 bases agree with TRBD2. Germline V CDR1 and CDR2: SQVTM, ANQGSEA. The CDR3 sequence is 14 residues long. After removal of 1 base from V and 7 bases from J, the junction contained 2 bases not matched to a gene. The CDR3, as DNA: TGCAGCGTTGAAGGACTAGCGGGAGTAAATGAGCAGTTCTTC. Residues: CSVEGLAGVNEQFF.

The chain couples TRBV7-9 to TRBJ2-7; D is uncertain. Germline values: CDR1 SEHNR, CDR2 FQNEAQ (reference sequence). The length of the CDR3 is 13 residues. The V gene lost 1 base and the J gene lost 4 bases, with 8 bases spanning the gap. The CDR3 DNA reads TGTGCCAGCAGCTTAGAGCCCGCATACGAGCAGTACTTC. Translation gives CASSLEPAYEQYF.

This clone was detected once. This chain links TRBV6-1 with TRBJ1-5; D possibly corresponds to TRBD1 (5 bases). The V end was cut by 4 bases, the J end by 4 bases, with 14 bases between. This CDR3 has 15 residues. Germline assignment: CDR1 MNHNS and CDR2 SASEGT. The CDR3 loop reads CASSVTPGGNQPQHF. CDR3 in DNA: TGTGCCAGCAGTGTAACCCCTGGGGGGAATCAGCCCCAGCATTTT.

The chain uses TRBV11-2 and TRBJ1-3; D is ambiguous. This CDR3 region has 14 residues. Trimming shortened V by 5 bases and J by 2 bases, and 10 bases separated the two germline ends. Germline V CDR1 and CDR2: SGHAT, FQNNGV. The CDR3 loop is CASSQGYTGNTIYF. CDR3 DNA: TGTGCCAGCAGCCAAGGGTATACTGGAAACACCATATATTTT.

V is TRBV13 and J is TRBJ1-6, with D maybe TRBD1 (6 bases). The ends were cut back, 0 bases at V and 0 bases at J, with 9 bases in the middle. The CDR3 length is 17 residues. Germline loops: CDR1 PRHDT, CDR2 FYEKMQ (reference sequence). The CDR3 nucleotides read TGTGCCAGCAGCTTAGGGACAGGCAGCTCCTATAATTCACCCCTCCACTTT. Translation gives CASSLGTGSSYNSPLHF.

The genes are TRBV2 and TRBJ2-7; 12 bases fit TRBD2. The CDR3 has 15 residues. CDR1 is SNHLY and CDR2 is FYNNEI in the germline V gene. With 6 bases clipped from V and 3 bases from J, the junction kept 6 bases outside the gene matches. CDR3 sequence: CASSRGLAGLYEQYF. CDR3 DNA sequence: TGTGCCAGCAGCAGGGGACTAGCGGGCCTCTACGAGCAGTACTTC.

The chain couples TRBV30 to TRBJ2-7; D remains ambiguous. V was trimmed by 4 bases and J by 3 bases, leaving 13 bases between them. Germline V gives CDR1 GTSNPN, CDR2 SVGIG (reference sequence). The CDR3 has 13 amino acids. The CDR3 region is CAWTEGWSYEQYF. CDR3 nucleotide sequence: TGTGCCTGGACGGAAGGGTGGAGCTACGAGCAGTACTTC.

The chain employs TRBV9 and TRBJ1-1; no firm D call. The CDR3 length is 13 residues. From germline, CDR1 is SGDLS and CDR2 YYNGEE. Trimming shortened V by 0 bases and J by 3 bases, and 6 bases separated the two germline ends. CDR3 sequence (DNA): TGTGCCAGCAGCGTAGGGCACTACACTGAAGCTTTCTTT. It specifies CASSVGHYTEAFF.

The J gene is TRBJ2-5, the V gene TRBV14; D is unresolved. Trimming cost V 4 bases and J 6 bases, with 12 bases left between them. This CDR3 is 13 amino acids long. CDR1 SGHDN and CDR2 FVKESK come from the germline V gene. Here the CDR3 DNA reads TGTGCCAGCAGCCCGGCGATGGGTCAGACCCAGTACTTC. Translating it yields CASSPAMGQTQYF.

For this clone: Different DNA sequences within this sample yield the same CDR3. The V and J genes are TRBV28 and TRBJ2-7, with D uncertain. The CDR3 is 11 amino acids. Germline-derived CDR1 and CDR2 are MDHEN and SYDVKM. Trimming cost V 3 bases and J 3 bases, with 3 bases left between them. The DNA for the CDR3 is TGTGCCAGCAGTTTGAACTACGAGCAGTACTTC. Protein sequence: CASSLNYEQYF.

The V and J genes are TRBV7-6 and TRBJ2-7, with D unresolved. CDR3 length: 16 amino acids. The ends were cut back, 6 bases at V and 5 bases at J, with 23 bases in the middle. CDR1 is SGHVS and CDR2 is FNYEAQ in the germline V gene. The CDR3 here is CASSPTTGSPMNEQYF. The CDR3 DNA reads as TGTGCCAGCAGTCCCACTACCGGGTCCCCTATGAACGAGCAGTACTTC.

The CDR3 sequence is CASSPPTGVMGGELFF. The CDR3 DNA sequence: TGCGCCAGCAGCCCGCCAACAGGGGTAATGGGCGGGGAGCTGTTTTTT. The rearrangement uses TRBV4-1 and TRBJ2-2, with TRBD1 identical over 7 bases. CDR3 length: 16 amino acids. Trimming removed 4 bases from V and 7 bases from J; junction bases left unmatched: 12. The germline CDR1 and CDR2 sequences are MGHRA and YSYEKL.

The chain carries TRBV7-6 and TRBJ1-5, with D uncertain. CDR1 SGHVS and CDR2 FNYEAQ come from the germline V gene. The CDR3 contains 13 residues. V dropped 4 bases and J dropped 4 bases, with 8 bases sitting between them. The CDR3 coding sequence is TGTGCCAGCAGCTCCCGCCAAAATCAGCCCCAGCATTTT. This translates into CASSSRQNQPQHF.

The chain carries TRBV7-9 and TRBJ2-1, with a possible D match to TRBD2 (5 bases). Looked up from germline, CDR1 is SEHNR and CDR2 is FQNEAQ (reference sequence). The CDR3 has 14 amino acids. Trimming left V 3 bases short and J 6 bases short, with 12 bases between. The CDR3 sequence: CASSFILGSNEQFF. The CDR3 region has the DNA TGTGCCAGCAGCTTTATACTAGGGTCCAATGAGCAGTTCTTC. Variable domain in full (rest from reference TRBV7-9 and TRBJ2-1): DTGVSQNPRHKITKRGQNVTFRCDPISEHNRLYWYRQTLGQGPEFLTYFQNEAQLEKSRLLSDRFSAERPKGSFSTLEIQRTEQGDSAMYLCASSFILGSNEQFFGPGTRLTVL.

CDR3 sequence: CAWNPDRGYGYTF. CDR3 bases: TGTGCCTGGAACCCCGACAGGGGCTATGGCTACACCTTC. The chain couples TRBV30 to TRBJ1-2; 8 bases match TRBD1. Looked up from germline, CDR1 is GTSNPN and CDR2 is SVGIG (reference sequence). With V trimmed by 4 bases and J by 4 bases, 5 bases remained unmatched. The CDR3 contains 13 residues.

The chain has TRBV5-6 and TRBJ2-2, with D possibly matching TRBD2 (6 bases). In germline, CDR1 is SGHDT, CDR2 YYEEEE. The CDR3 is 16 amino acids. V lost 3 bases, J lost 2 bases, and 14 bases lay in between. The CDR3 sequence: CASSSLLAANTGELFF. The CDR3 DNA sequence: TGTGCCAGCAGCTCCCTACTAGCAGCAAACACCGGGGAGCTGTTTTTT. Full variable domain (rest looked up from reference TRBV5-6 and TRBJ2-2): DAGVTQSPTHLIKTRGQQVTLRCSPKSGHDTVSWYQQALGQGPQFIFQYYEEEERQRGNFPDRFSGHQFPNYSSELNVNALLLGDSALYLCASSSLLAANTGELFFGEGSRLTVL.

Points on this clone: The same CDR3 also results from other DNA sequences found in this sample. The chain joins TRBV2 to TRBJ2-7; 11 bases are a match to TRBD1. The CDR3 covers 13 residues. After removal of 6 bases from V and 3 bases from J, the junction contained 1 base not matched to a gene. Germline CDR1 SNHLY, CDR2 FYNNEI. The CDR3 is CASRGTGGYEQYF. DNA for the CDR3: TGTGCCAGCAGAGGGACAGGGGGCTACGAGCAGTACTTC.

The V call is TRBV6-6, the J call TRBJ1-5; TRBD1 might be the D (6 bases). CDR3 length equals 16 residues. The V and J ends lost 5 bases and 5 bases respectively, with 19 bases between them. The germline gives CDR1 MNHNY, CDR2 SVGAGI (reference sequence). CDR3 loop: CASSPLRDTHYQPQHF. CDR3 nucleotide sequence: TGTGCCAGCAGTCCACTCCGGGACACACATTATCAGCCCCAGCATTTT.

CDR3 amino acids: CASTRDNAPHEQYF. The CDR3 region has the DNA TGTGCCAGCACAAGGGACAACGCACCCCACGAGCAGTACTTC. The chain joins TRBV9 to TRBJ2-7; tentative D call: TRBD1 (6 bases). The germline V and J ends were trimmed by 6 bases and 5 bases, with 18 bases remaining between them. CDR3 length: 14 residues. Germline V gene lookup returns CDR1 SGDLS and CDR2 YYNGEE.

The chain joins TRBV18 to TRBJ2-7, with D possibly matching TRBD1 (5 bases). V lost 5 bases, J lost 6 bases, and 14 bases lay in between. The CDR3 contains 13 residues. Germline CDR1 and CDR2: KGHSH and LQKENI. The CDR3 spells CASSVQDTGEQYF. CDR3 nucleotide sequence: TGTGCCAGCTCAGTACAGGACACGGGCGAGCAGTACTTC.

This clone has more than one count but fewer than ten. This chain connects TRBV19 to TRBJ2-1; TRBD2 matches at 14 bases. CDR1 and CDR2 (germline): LNHDA, SQIVND (reference sequence). The V segment lost 4 bases and the J segment 8 bases; nucleotides outside the gene matches: 10. The CDR3 extends over 17 amino acids. CDR3 in amino acids: CASSTRTSGRPGDEQFF. CDR3 DNA sequence: TGTGCCAGTAGTACCCGGACTAGCGGGAGGCCGGGGGATGAGCAGTTCTTC.

V and J are TRBV11-2 and TRBJ2-1; tentatively, D is TRBD1 (6 bases). V lost 5 bases and J lost 4, with 21 bases in between. Germline assignment: CDR1 SGHAT and CDR2 FQNNGV. This CDR3 is built from 17 residues. Written as DNA, the CDR3 is TGTGCCAGCAGCCCCCCCAGAAAGGGGGTCGAATACAATGAGCAGTTCTTC. Its translation: CASSPPRKGVEYNEQFF.

V gene TRBV5-1 combines with J gene TRBJ2-3; 7 nucleotides align to TRBD2. CDR1 SGHRS and CDR2 YFSETQ come from the germline V gene. The CDR3 loop spans 16 amino acids. Unmatched junction bases numbered 8, after V lost 4 bases and J lost 0 bases. The CDR3: CASSLEGRGSTDTQYF. CDR3 nucleotides: TGCGCCAGCAGCCTTGAGGGGCGGGGGAGCACAGATACGCAGTATTTT. The full variable domain, with the rest looked up from reference TRBV5-1 and TRBJ2-3, is KAGVTQTPRYLIKTRGQQVTLSCSPISGHRSVSWYQQTPGQGLQFLFEYFSETQRNKGNFPGRFSGRQFSNSRSEMNVSTLELGDSALYLCASSLEGRGSTDTQYFGPGTRLTVL.

The chain uses TRBV29-1 and TRBJ2-7, with D maybe TRBD1 (6 bases). The germline V and J ends were trimmed by 3 bases and 8 bases, with 11 bases remaining between them. This CDR3 contains 11 residues. The germline V gene encodes CDR1 SQVTM and CDR2 ANQGSEA. CDR3 coding DNA: TGCAGCGTTGACACACAGGGTCAGCAGTACTTC. Translating it yields CSVDTQGQQYF.

Regarding this clone: The sample contains more than one DNA sequence encoding this CDR3. The CDR3 region has the DNA TGTGCCAGCAGCCGGAGGAACACTGAAGCTTTCTTT. Protein sequence: CASSRRNTEAFF. The V and J genes are TRBV11-3 and TRBJ1-1; no definite D call. The ends were cut back, 5 bases at V and 1 base at J, with 5 bases in the middle. In germline, CDR1 is SGHNT, CDR2 YENEEA. The CDR3 spans 12 residues.

For the CDR3, the DNA is TGTGCCAGCAGTGAACTAACGGTCCTTGAAGCTTTCTTT. Translated, it gives CASSELTVLEAFF. The gene calls are TRBV6-1 and TRBJ1-1; no reliable D call. The ends were cut back, 2 bases at V and 7 bases at J, with 11 bases in the middle. This CDR3 contains 13 residues. Germline V CDR1 and CDR2: MNHNS, SASEGT.

The gene calls are TRBV6-7 and TRBJ2-2, with TRBD1 matching 9 bases. TRBV6-7 is known as an ORF, though its function is uncertain. The trim removed 10 bases at V and 3 bases at J, leaving 6 bases unmatched. CDR3 length: 14 residues. CDR3 residues: CATVRQGDTGELFF. As DNA, the CDR3 is TGTGCCACGGTACGACAGGGGGACACCGGGGAGCTGTTTTTT.